Following are 4 T cell receptor beta chains from one sample sequenced in a study of cytomegalovirus exposure and HLA in healthy donors. Measured with immunoSEQ multiplex PCR; TCRdb has only the in-frame clones, and not every one. This repertoire shows some 200,000 clones, approximately 86% found once; its top ten account for less than 9.5%. Sequenced material: PBMCs. These receptor sequences come from a man between 25 and 39 years old in good health and CMV-seropositive.

The chain recombines TRBV6-6 with TRBJ1-4, with D uncertain. V was trimmed by 2 bases and J by 8 bases, leaving 9 bases between them. Germline V gene data show CDR1 as MNHNY and CDR2 as SVGAGI (reference sequence). This CDR3 region has 13 residues. CDR3 DNA sequence: TGTGCCAGCAGTTACCGGGTCGGGGAAAAACTGTTTTTT. This sequence encodes CASSYRVGEKLFF.

As regards this clone: The sample carries other DNA sequences with the same CDR3. The V gene is TRBV7-9, the J gene TRBJ2-3; D gene uncertain. This CDR3 is 12 amino acids long. Germline assignment: CDR1 SEHNR and CDR2 FQNEAQ (reference sequence). V was cut by 1 base and J by 3 bases, with 2 bases left in between. CDR3 nucleotide sequence: TGTGCCAGCAGCTTAGGGACAGATACGCAGTATTTT. Its protein is CASSLGTDTQYF.

This chain joins TRBV29-1 and TRBJ2-5, with no clear D. Trimming removed 6 bases from V and 5 bases from J, with 10 bases in between. The CDR3 has 11 residues. Germline values: CDR1 SQVTM, CDR2 ANQGSEA. CDR3 sequence (DNA): TGCAGCGTCTACTTGAGGGAGACCCAGTACTTC. Encoded protein: CSVYLRETQYF.

This clone appeared a single time. The chain has TRBV6-6 and TRBJ2-1; D is undetermined. V was shortened by 8 bases and J by 0 bases, with 14 bases between the two germline ends. Germline values: CDR1 MNHNY, CDR2 SVGAGI (reference sequence). This CDR3 has 15 amino acids. The CDR3 loop reads CASFWILSSYNEQFF. The CDR3 region has the DNA TGTGCCAGCTTCTGGATCTTGAGCTCCTACAATGAGCAGTTCTTC.